A single sample gave rise to the 29 T cell receptor beta chains below, sequenced in a study of CD8+ T cells in alopecia areata (dated by TCRdb to about 2018). Library generation was performed with the immunoSEQ multiplex PCR assay. RNA was extracted from all samples and reverse transcribed into cDNA, which served as template for TCR sequencing. TCRdb obtained this table from immuneACCESS and retained in-frame rearrangements with V and J assigned. These tables miss some clones; where compared with another copy, unresolved V genes account for less than half of the shortfall, and the remainder is unexplained. The sample records 100,000 to 150,000 clones, roughly 58% of which are singletons. The top ten hold roughly 30% of the sample. The time point label of this sample denotes: around 4 weeks on oral tofacitinib. Per the publication, the treatment or condition label means: oral pan-JAK inhibitor, 5-10 mg twice daily.

The specimen was CD8+ T cells sorted from blood, collected at week 4, from a patient treated with tofacitinib. Every receptor here comes from a human donor with alopecia areata.

The rearrangement links TRBV7-9 to TRBJ1-6, with D maybe TRBD1 (5 bases). The CDR3 sequence is 15 residues long. Germline CDR1 is SEHNR and CDR2 is FQNEAQ (reference sequence). V dropped 1 base and J dropped 9 bases, with 13 bases sitting between them. Here the CDR3 DNA reads TGTGCCAGCAGCTTAGAGTTCAGGGAGTCTTCACCCCTCCACTTT. It is translated as CASSLEFRESSPLHF.

The chain combines TRBV27 with TRBJ2-7, with 9 bases aligning to TRBD1. The ends lost 5 bases at V and 4 bases at J; junction bases unmatched: 12. The CDR3 is 16 residues long. CDR1 and CDR2 from the germline V gene are MNHEY and SMNVEV (reference sequence). For the CDR3, the DNA is TGTGCCAGCAGTCCGCAACATACAGGGGGCGGTTACGAGCAGTACTTC. This gives the protein CASSPQHTGGGYEQYF.

The rearrangement uses TRBV29-1 and TRBJ2-7, with TRBD1 matching 8 bases. V lost 1 base, J lost 6 bases, and 8 bases stayed unmatched. The CDR3 runs 14 residues. Looked up from germline, CDR1 is SQVTM and CDR2 is ANQGSEA. The CDR3 protein is CSVEVGDRSSEQYF. DNA for the CDR3: TGCAGCGTTGAAGTGGGGGACAGGTCGAGCGAGCAGTACTTC.

The V and J genes are TRBV29-1 and TRBJ2-7, with a possible D match to TRBD1 (8 bases). Trimming cost V 5 bases and J 4 bases, with 18 bases left between them. This CDR3 spans 14 amino acids. CDR1 and CDR2 (germline): SQVTM, ANQGSEA. CDR3 bases: TGCAGCGTTCGAGGAACAGGGGGAGGGTACGAGCAGTACTTC. Its protein product is CSVRGTGGGYEQYF.

The gene calls are TRBV5-1 and TRBJ1-5, with a possible D match to TRBD1 (5 bases). This CDR3 has 14 amino acids. Trimming took off 5 bases at V and 2 bases at J, with 11 bases between the two ends. CDR1 and CDR2 from the germline V gene are SGHRS and YFSETQ. CDR3: CASSRREGNQPQHF. CDR3 bases: TGCGCCAGCAGTCGCAGGGAGGGCAATCAGCCCCAGCATTTT.

The rearrangement links TRBV15 to TRBJ2-7; 7 nucleotides agree with TRBD1. CDR1 LNHNV and CDR2 YYDKDF come from the germline V gene (reference sequence). Trimming removed 3 bases from V and 2 bases from J; junction bases left unmatched: 7. The CDR3 covers 15 residues. CDR3 protein: CATSSILGQTYEQYF. The CDR3 nucleotides read TGTGCCACCAGCAGTATACTGGGACAGACCTACGAGCAGTACTTC.

V is TRBV29-1 and J is TRBJ1-4; maybe TRBD1 (5 bases). Germline V gene data show CDR1 as SQVTM and CDR2 as ANQGSEA. This CDR3 is 12 amino acids long. V lost 3 bases and J lost 6, with 8 bases in between. This CDR3 is CSVEGQDEKLFF. CDR3 sequence (DNA): TGCAGCGTTGAGGGGCAGGATGAAAAACTGTTTTTT.

The chain couples TRBV6-5 to TRBJ1-5; D not resolved. With 2 bases removed from V and 6 bases from J, the gap between germline ends came to 11 bases. Germline V gene data show CDR1 as MNHEY and CDR2 as SVGAGI. The CDR3 spans 14 residues. CDR3 protein: CASSYGPLGQPQHF. CDR3 bases: TGTGCCAGCAGTTACGGCCCGTTGGGTCAGCCCCAGCATTTT.

This clone has only a few counts. This rearrangement joins TRBV6-1 to TRBJ1-5, with a tentative D call TRBD1 (5 bases). Germline V lookup: CDR1 MNHNS, CDR2 SASEGT. The germline V and J ends were trimmed by 4 bases and 0 bases, with 19 bases remaining between them. The CDR3 totals 18 residues. CDR3 loop: CASSVIGDLSSSNQPQHF. DNA for the CDR3: TGTGCCAGCAGTGTTATAGGGGACCTTTCTAGTAGCAATCAGCCCCAGCATTTT.

CDR3 amino acids: CASRAPGARNQPQHF. The CDR3 DNA is TGTGCCAGCAGAGCTCCGGGGGCAAGGAATCAGCCCCAGCATTTT. J is TRBJ1-5 and V is TRBV6-5; TRBD1 might be the D (6 bases). Trimming took off 6 bases at V and 4 bases at J, with 16 bases between the two ends. This CDR3 has 15 amino acids. Germline assignment: CDR1 MNHEY and CDR2 SVGAGI.

The chain combines TRBV6-5 with TRBJ2-5, with a weak D call TRBD2 (6 bases). Trimming cost V 3 bases and J 5 bases, with 16 bases left between them. The germline CDR1 and CDR2 sequences are MNHEY and SVGAGI. The CDR3 is 15 residues long. CDR3 in DNA: TGTGCCAGCAGTTATATGCCGTGGGGGAGGGAGACCCAGTACTTC. Encoded protein: CASSYMPWGRETQYF.

The V gene is TRBV5-6, the J gene TRBJ2-7, with D perhaps matching TRBD1 (5 bases). V dropped 0 bases and J dropped 0 bases, with 13 bases sitting between them. Germline CDR1 reads SGHDT; CDR2 reads YYEEEE. The CDR3 totals 16 residues. The CDR3 DNA is TGTGCCAGCAGCTTGGCGACAGAACCCCACTCCTACGAGCAGTACTTC. Translated: CASSLATEPHSYEQYF.

The V call is TRBV5-4, the J call TRBJ2-1; possible D gene TRBD1, 5 bases. CDR3 length: 13 residues. The V end lost 5 bases, the J end lost 0 bases, and 6 bases lay between the germline ends. CDR1 and CDR2 from the germline V gene are SGHNT and YYREEE (reference sequence). CDR3 sequence reads: CASSQGSYNEQFF. The CDR3 coding sequence is TGTGCCAGCAGTCAGGGCTCCTACAATGAGCAGTTCTTC.

The genes are TRBV30 and TRBJ2-7; D gene unclear. The CDR3 totals 11 residues. Germline V lookup: CDR1 GTSNPN, CDR2 SVGIG (reference sequence). Trimming removed 1 base at V and 6 bases at J, with 7 bases between. This chain's CDR3 is CAWSGPFEQYF. The CDR3 DNA reads TGTGCCTGGAGTGGACCTTTCGAGCAGTACTTC.

The chain couples TRBV2 to TRBJ2-7; 9 bases agree with TRBD1. The V and J ends lost 6 bases and 2 bases, in that order; junction bases with no gene match: 8. The CDR3 runs 15 residues. CDR1 is SNHLY, CDR2 FYNNEI, per germline. CDR3 sequence reads: CASREQGASTYEQYF. The CDR3 DNA reads as TGTGCCAGCAGGGAACAGGGGGCTTCAACCTACGAGCAGTACTTC. Together with reference TRBV2 and TRBJ2-7, the CDR3 gives the full variable domain: EPEVTQTPSHQVTQMGQEVILRCVPISNHLYFYWYRQILGQKVEFLVSFYNNEISEKSEIFDDQFSVERPDGSNFTLKIRSTKLEDSAMYFCASREQGASTYEQYFGPGTRLTVT.

The chain has TRBV7-9 and TRBJ2-7; weak D call: TRBD1 (7 bases). CDR1 and CDR2 from the germline V gene are SEHNR and FQNEAQ (reference sequence). There are 13 residues in the CDR3. Between the trimmed V and J ends, which lost 4 bases and 4 bases, there was a span of 11 bases. The CDR3 reads CASSWQGGYEQYF. The CDR3 coding sequence is TGTGCCAGCAGCTGGCAGGGGGGATACGAGCAGTACTTC.

This clone was counted a few times. The chain links TRBV27 to TRBJ2-7, with D possibly matching TRBD2 (7 bases). Germline CDR1 reads MNHEY; CDR2 reads SMNVEV (reference sequence). The CDR3 totals 16 residues. V was trimmed by 6 bases and J by 1 base, leaving 19 bases between them. CDR3 bases: TGTGCCAGCAGCCAACGCGGGGGCTACTCATCCTACGAGCAGTACTTC. This translates into CASSQRGGYSSYEQYF.

This rearrangement joins TRBV14 to TRBJ2-1, with D perhaps TRBD1 or TRBD2 (5 bases each). Germline assignment: CDR1 SGHDN and CDR2 FVKESK. V was trimmed by 2 bases and J by 0 bases, leaving 23 bases between them. CDR3 length equals 20 residues. CDR3 residues: CASSQHPGTDYLSSYNEQFF. The CDR3 region has the DNA TGTGCCAGCAGCCAACATCCCGGGACCGATTATCTCAGCTCCTACAATGAGCAGTTCTTC.

The rearrangement joins TRBV6-6 to TRBJ2-3; D is uncertain. This CDR3 region has 13 residues. Germline CDR1 MNHNY, CDR2 SVGAGI (reference sequence). Trimming took 5 bases from V and 2 from J, leaving 8 bases between them. The CDR3 DNA follows: TGTGCCAGCAGTGCCTTACTCACAGATACGCAGTATTTT. Protein: CASSALLTDTQYF.

With regard to this clone: An end of the junction differs from the germline gene, which may be a read error. The chain employs TRBV20-1 and TRBJ2-5; D is ambiguous. CDR3 length equals 11 residues. Germline lookup yields CDR1 DFQATT and CDR2 SNEGSKA (reference sequence). This chain's CDR3 is CSAELREAQYF. As DNA, the CDR3 is TGCAGTGCGGAACTAAGAGAGGCCCAGTACTTC.

CDR3 DNA sequence: TGCAGCGTTGAACGATACGGGGCCGGCACAGATACGCAGTATTTT. Translation: CSVERYGAGTDTQYF. V usage is TRBV29-1 and J usage is TRBJ2-3; D may match TRBD1 or TRBD2 (5 bases each). V lost 2 bases and J 1 base, leaving 13 bases between the germline ends. Germline-derived CDR1 and CDR2 are SQVTM and ANQGSEA. The CDR3 covers 15 residues.

The J gene is TRBJ2-5, the V gene TRBV7-8, with unresolved D. Trimming left V 4 bases short and J 5 bases short, with 14 bases between. CDR1 is SGHVS, CDR2 FQNEAQ, per germline. This CDR3 spans 14 amino acids. The CDR3 sequence: CASSSRSLEETQYF. DNA of the CDR3: TGTGCCAGCAGCTCCAGGTCGCTAGAGGAGACCCAGTACTTC.

The J gene is TRBJ2-1, the V gene TRBV7-2; D not certain. V lost 6 bases, J lost 1 base, and 10 bases lay in between. Germline V CDR1 and CDR2: SGHTA, FQGNSA. CDR3 length equals 14 residues. CDR3 protein: CASSSPGSYNEQFF. As DNA, the CDR3 is TGTGCCAGCAGTTCGCCGGGTTCCTACAATGAGCAGTTCTTC.

The CDR3 here is CASSFGGGAYEQYF. CDR3 nucleotides: TGTGCCAGCAGTTTCGGAGGGGGAGCCTACGAGCAGTACTTC. V is TRBV28 and J is TRBJ2-7, with D perhaps given as TRBD1 or TRBD2 (6 bases each). This CDR3 region has 14 residues. Germline CDR1 is MDHEN and CDR2 is SYDVKM. Trimming removed 3 bases from V and 2 bases from J, with 11 bases in between.

This clone was picked up a small number of times. The chain links TRBV4-3 to TRBJ2-1; 9 positions match TRBD2. This CDR3 comprises 17 residues. The V and J ends lost 0 bases and 7 bases, in that order; junction bases with no gene match: 10. The germline V gene encodes CDR1 LGHNA and CDR2 YSLEER. The CDR3 here is CASSQDGRGGHYNEQFF. The CDR3 nucleotides are TGCGCCAGCAGCCAAGATGGGCGGGGGGGCCACTATAATGAGCAGTTCTTC.

CDR3: CASRSRDRNQPQHF. CDR3 DNA sequence: TGTGCCAGCAGGAGCCGGGACAGAAATCAGCCCCAGCATTTT. V usage is TRBV7-2 and J usage is TRBJ1-5; TRBD1 matches 7 bases. V lost 6 bases to trimming and J lost 4 bases; unmatched junction nucleotides: 6. CDR1 SGHTA and CDR2 FQGNSA come from the germline V gene. The CDR3 runs 14 residues. Full variable domain (rest looked up from reference TRBV7-2 and TRBJ1-5): GAGVSQSPSNKVTEKGKDVELRCDPISGHTALYWYRQSLGQGLEFLIYFQGNSAPDKSGLPSDRFSAERTGGSVSTLTIQRTQQEDSAVYLCASRSRDRNQPQHFGDGTRLSIL.

The chain carries TRBV30 and TRBJ1-1; D not resolved. The V end was cut by 0 bases, the J end by 1 base, with 9 bases between. The CDR3 runs to 14 residues. CDR1 is GTSNPN, CDR2 SVGIG, per germline (reference sequence). CDR3 bases: TGTGCCTGGAGTGTTAGAGGAGGGAACACTGAAGCTTTCTTT. It specifies CAWSVRGGNTEAFF.

This clone was found a few times. The chain carries TRBV29-1 and TRBJ2-3; D is undetermined. V lost 4 bases and J lost 2, with 10 bases in between. The CDR3 has 13 amino acids. Germline V gives CDR1 SQVTM, CDR2 ANQGSEA. CDR3 region: CSVVPVYTDTQYF. The CDR3, as DNA: TGCAGCGTTGTGCCGGTCTACACAGATACGCAGTATTTT.

This clone was observed a single time. The chain carries TRBV30 and TRBJ1-1; D unclear. This CDR3 is built from 12 residues. Germline CDR1 reads GTSNPN; CDR2 reads SVGIG (reference sequence). V lost 4 bases and J 7 bases, leaving 13 bases between the germline ends. The CDR3 region has the DNA TGTGCCTGGACCCGGACCGCAGGTGAAGCTTTCTTT. It specifies CAWTRTAGEAFF.